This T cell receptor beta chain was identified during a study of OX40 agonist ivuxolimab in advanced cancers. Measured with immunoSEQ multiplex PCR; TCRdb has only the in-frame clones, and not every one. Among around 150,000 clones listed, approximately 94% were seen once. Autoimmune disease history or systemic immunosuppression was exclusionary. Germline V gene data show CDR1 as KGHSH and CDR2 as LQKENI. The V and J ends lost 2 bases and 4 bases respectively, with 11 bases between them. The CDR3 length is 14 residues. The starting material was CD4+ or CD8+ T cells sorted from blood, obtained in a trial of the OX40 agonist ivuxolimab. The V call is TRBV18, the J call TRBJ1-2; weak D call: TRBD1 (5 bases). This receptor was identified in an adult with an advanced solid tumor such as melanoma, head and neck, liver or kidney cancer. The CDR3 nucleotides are TGTGCCAGCTCACCAGAAGGGGATCCCTATGGCTACACCTTC. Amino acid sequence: CASSPEGDPYGYTF. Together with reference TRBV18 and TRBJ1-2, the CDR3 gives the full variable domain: NAGVMQNPRHLVRRRGQEARLRCSPMKGHSHVYWYRQLPEEGLKFMVYLQKENIIDESGMPKERFSAEFPKEGPSILRIQQVVRGDSAAYFCASSPEGDPYGYTFGSGTRLTVV.